What follows are 8 T cell receptor beta chains derived from one specimen sequenced in a study of T cells in Graves' hyperthyroidism and ophthalmopathy. RNA transcripts yielded amplified TCR beta CDR3 regions. Initially, a first-round RT-PCR of the TCR CDR3 employed the HTBI primer set. TCRdb analysed the multiplex PCR reads with MiXCR anew, one entry per CDR3 protein. The sample consists of roughly 380,000 distinct CDR3 sequences, approximately 15% of them appearing once. The sample consisted of blood. The receptors here all came from an older woman with Graves' hyperthyroidism.

This clonotype was detected many times. The chain combines TRBV20-1 with TRBJ2-3; the match to TRBD2 covers 14 bases. Germline trimming cut 0 bases from V and 2 bases from J; bases unmatched to any gene: 10. Per germline, CDR1 DFQATT and CDR2 SNEGSKA (reference sequence). This CDR3 comprises 19 residues. The CDR3 loop reads CSARDVRLAGGSSTDTQYF. Here the CDR3 DNA reads TGCAGTGCTAGAGATGTTCGACTAGCGGGAGGGTCCTCCACAGATACGCAGTATTTT.

In its sample, this clonotype was seen many times. This chain joins TRBV30 and TRBJ2-1; D gene ambiguous. With 6 bases removed from V and 5 bases from J, the gap between germline ends came to 17 bases. CDR1 is GTSNPN, CDR2 SVGIG, per germline (reference sequence). The CDR3 totals 14 residues. As DNA, the CDR3 is TGTGCCTGCTACAGAACAACAAGGAACAATGAGCAGTTCTTC. Protein product: CACYRTTRNNEQFF.

The table lists this clonotype with many counts. The chain recombines TRBV7-8 with TRBJ2-1, with a weak D call TRBD2 (6 bases). Germline CDR1 is SGHVS and CDR2 is FQNEAQ. The CDR3 is 13 residues long. Trimming took 7 bases from V and 5 from J, leaving 12 bases between them. CDR3 coding DNA: TGTGCCAGCACCCGGGGCGGGAACAATGAGCAGTTCTTC. Translation gives CASTRGGNNEQFF.

This clonotype was detected many times. CDR3 loop: CASSLRAGPTGELFF. The DNA of the CDR3 is TGTGCCAGCAGTTTACGTGCGGGACCAACCGGGGAGCTGTTTTTT. The V gene is TRBV12-3 or TRBV12-4, the J gene TRBJ2-2, with D perhaps TRBD2 (6 bases). This CDR3 comprises 15 residues. V was trimmed by 2 bases and J by 5 bases, leaving 12 bases between them.

The CDR3 reads CASSTDRGQSGYTF. DNA for the CDR3: TGTGCCAGCAGCACGGACAGGGGGCAGAGTGGCTACACCTTC. The chain uses TRBV9 and TRBJ1-2, with 11 bases aligning to TRBD1. The V gene's germline CDR1 is SGDLS and CDR2 YYNGEE. The CDR3 has 14 amino acids. Trimming cost V 4 bases and J 7 bases; bases outside gene matches: 6.

This clonotype was seen at least ten times. The chain has TRBV20-1 and TRBJ2-3; TRBD1 might be the D (5 bases). CDR3 size: 16 residues. With 0 bases removed from V and 5 bases from J, the gap between germline ends came to 18 bases. The V gene's germline CDR1 is DFQATT and CDR2 SNEGSKA (reference sequence). CDR3 in amino acids: CSARDPIMTQEDTQYF. CDR3 in DNA: TGCAGTGCTAGAGACCCAATTATGACACAGGAAGATACGCAGTATTTT.

This clonotype has at least ten counts. The rearrangement joins TRBV24-1 to TRBJ2-1, with 12 positions matching TRBD2. The ends lost 4 bases at V and 7 bases at J; junction bases unmatched: 7. The CDR3 extends over 16 amino acids. Germline CDR1 is KGHDR and CDR2 is SFDVKD. CDR3 nucleotides: TGTGCCACCAGTGACCCGACTAGCGGGAGTCAAAATGAGCAGTTCTTC. Its protein product is CATSDPTSGSQNEQFF.

This clonotype was picked up a small number of times. V usage is TRBV7-3 and J usage is TRBJ2-1; D remains ambiguous. Germline CDR1 and CDR2: SGHTA and FQGTGA. The CDR3 extends over 15 amino acids. Trimming removed 4 bases at V and 8 bases at J, with 18 bases between. CDR3 region: CASSSTGLPRDEQFF. The CDR3 DNA follows: TGTGCCAGCAGCTCCACTGGGCTACCAAGGGATGAGCAGTTCTTC.